Presented here are 15 T cell receptor beta chains from one specimen sequenced in a study of tumor and adjacent non-tumor tissue in lung cancer. This sample's RNA came from whole unsorted tissue. The library came from three nested PCR rounds adapted from ARM-PCR protocols. TCRdb analysed the multiplex PCR reads with MiXCR anew, one entry per CDR3 protein. Of 120,000 or so distinct CDR3 sequences listed, roughly 84% were seen once; the top ten hold under 25%. Sequenced input: lung tumor tissue. These receptors were obtained from a man between 65 and 80 years old with non-small cell lung cancer.

The chain is built from TRBV6-5 and TRBJ1-2, with unresolved D. Germline lookup yields CDR1 MNHEY and CDR2 SVGAGI. CDR3 length: 16 amino acids. V shed 4 bases and J shed 8 bases, with 23 bases lying between them. Here the CDR3 reads CASSWMRCGIGGGYTF. The CDR3, as DNA: TGTGCCAGCAGTTGGATGCGGTGCGGGATAGGTGGAGGCTACACCTTC.

In the case of this clonotype: This sequence may be a read error, since a much larger clone differs from it by one base. The V call is TRBV15, the J call TRBJ2-1, with D possibly matching TRBD1 (6 bases). This CDR3 region has 16 residues. V lost 2 bases to trimming and J lost 13 bases, with 24 bases between them. CDR1 and CDR2 from the germline V gene are LNHNV and YYDKDF (reference sequence). CDR3 sequence (DNA): TGTGCCACCAGCAGATATACAGGGCGCGTGGTACACACACAGTTCTTC. Translation: CATSRYTGRVVHTQFF.

Notes on this clonotype: Mismatch with germline at one junction end may stem from a read error. The chain recombines TRBV12-3 or TRBV12-4 with TRBJ2-7, with TRBD1 matching over 7 bases. CDR3 length: 15 amino acids. The CDR3 loop is CVSSLGTVGTYKQYF. The CDR3 region has the DNA TGTGTCAGCAGTTTAGGGACAGTGGGGACCTACAAGCAGTACTTC.

The V gene is TRBV28, the J gene TRBJ2-7, with 7 bases identical to TRBD2. Per germline, CDR1 MDHEN and CDR2 SYDVKM. V shed 7 bases and J 5 bases; nucleotides not matched to a gene: 17. This CDR3 spans 16 amino acids. The CDR3 loop reads CASIFSKTSGEHEQYF. The CDR3 DNA reads TGTGCCAGCATTTTTTCTAAGACCAGCGGGGAGCACGAGCAGTACTTC.

The V gene is TRBV6-5, the J gene TRBJ2-2, with TRBD1 identical over 10 bases. From germline, CDR1 is MNHEY and CDR2 SVGAGI. CDR3 size: 19 residues. J gave up 9 bases and V 1 base, and 17 bases lay outside the gene matches. CDR3: CASSYYPPGTGDSGWELFF. The CDR3 bases are TGTGCCAGCAGTTACTACCCCCCCGGGACAGGGGATAGTGGCTGGGAGCTGTTTTTT.

Worth noting for this clonotype: A read error may produce the germline difference seen at one junction end. J is TRBJ1-5 and V is TRBV12-5, with D unclear. CDR1 and CDR2 (germline): LGHNT, FRNRAP. The length of the CDR3 is 14 residues. CDR3: CASGLTACSQPQQF. Written as DNA, the CDR3 is TGTGCTAGTGGCCTTACCGCTTGCAGTCAGCCCCAGCAATTT.

About this clonotype itself: The CDR3 end shows no conserved phenylalanine or tryptophan, and so a read error is likely. The DNA is omitted, as the CDR3 cannot be located on it reliably, and the CDR3 follows TCRdb's listing. This chain links TRBV29-1 with TRBJ2-6. Per germline, CDR1 SQVTM and CDR2 ANQGSEA. The CDR3 sequence runs 12 residues, both termini included. This CDR3 is CSAHSGANVLTL.

Comment on this clonotype: The junction departs from the called germline gene at one end, perhaps through a read error. The rearrangement links TRBV6-5 to TRBJ2-2; no definite D call. CDR1 and CDR2 from the germline V gene are MNHEY and SVGAGI. The CDR3 is made up of 15 amino acids. The CDR3 bases are TGTGCAAGCATTTACCGGGCCATGAGTGCCGGGGAGCTGTTTTTT. Translation gives CASIYRAMSAGELFF.

Turning to this clonotype: No conserved phenylalanine or tryptophan ends this CDR3, so it is likely a read error. This chain joins TRBV12-3 or TRBV12-4 and TRBJ1-3, with TRBD1 matching 10 bases. V was pared by 5 bases and J by 3 bases, with 13 bases of the junction left unmatched. CDR3 length: 18 residues. DNA for the CDR3: TGTGCCAGCAGTCGTCCCGGGACAGGGGTCGGCTATGGAAACACCATATATTAT. Translating it yields CASSRPGTGVGYGNTIYY.

The sample holds a few counts of this clonotype. A junction end diverges from the germline sequence, so it may reflect a read error. CDR3 sequence reads: CANSPSRATYEQYF. As DNA, the CDR3 is TGTGCCAACTCACCCTCCAGGGCCACCTACGAGCAGTACTTC. J is TRBJ2-7 and V is TRBV18; possible D gene TRBD1, 5 bases. The CDR3 contains 14 residues. Looked up from germline, CDR1 is KGHSH and CDR2 is LQKENI.

A note on this clonotype: The junction departs from the called germline gene at one end, perhaps through a read error. The rearrangement links TRBV7-8 to TRBJ1-5; tentative D call: TRBD1 (6 bases). The CDR3 spans 13 residues. Germline assignment: CDR1 SGHVS and CDR2 FQNEAQ. CDR3 residues: CASSLRDNQPQHF. In DNA form, the CDR3 reads TGTGCCAGCAGCTTAAGGGACAATCAGCCCCAACATTTT. Full variable domain (rest looked up from reference TRBV7-8 and TRBJ1-5): GAGVSQSPRYKVAKRGQDVALRCDPISGHVSLFWYQQALGQGPEFLTYFQNEAQLDKSGLPSDRFFAERPEGSVSTLKIQRTQQEDSAVYLCASSLRDNQPQHFGDGTRLSIL.

About this clonotype itself: An end of the junction does not agree with germline; a read error may underlie this. V is TRBV11-2 and J is TRBJ2-5; 7 bases map to TRBD2. This CDR3 is built from 15 residues. Germline V gives CDR1 SGHAT, CDR2 FQNNGV. This CDR3 reads CANSISPGSSGTQYF. In nucleotides, the CDR3 is TGTGCCAACAGCATTAGCCCAGGGTCTAGCGGGACCCAGTACTTC.

Comments on this clonotype: A read error may account for a junction end that differs from germline. V and J are TRBV29-1 and TRBJ2-5; D gene ambiguous. CDR1 and CDR2 from the germline V gene are SQVTM and ANQGSEA. This CDR3 spans 11 amino acids. CDR3 loop: CSAEKSETQFF. The DNA of the CDR3 is TGCAGCGCTGAGAAAAGTGAGACCCAGTTTTTC.

At least ten counts were recorded for this clonotype. The chain links TRBV6-5 to TRBJ1-6; D remains unclear. Germline CDR1 MNHEY, CDR2 SVGAGI. V was shortened by 2 bases and J by 0 bases, with 2 bases between the two germline ends. CDR3 length: 14 amino acids. The CDR3 DNA follows: TGTGCCAGCAGTTACAGCTCCTATAATTCACCCCTCCACTTT. Protein sequence: CASSYSSYNSPLHF.

V is TRBV5-1 and J is TRBJ2-7; 8 nucleotides match TRBD2. Germline CDR1 and CDR2: SGHRS and YFSETQ. The junction had 17 bases not matched to a gene; V was cut back by 10 bases and J by 5 bases. The CDR3 has 15 amino acids. CDR3 nucleotide sequence: TGCGCCGGCGGCTTGCAGGGAGCGGGAGTCGACGAGCAGTACTTC. It codes for CAGGLQGAGVDEQYF. Full variable domain (outside the CDR3, taken from reference TRBV5-1 and TRBJ2-7): KAGVTQTPRYLIKTRGQQVTLSCSPISGHRSVSWYQQTPGQGLQFLFEYFSETQRNKGNFPGRFSGRQFSNSRSEMNVSTLELGDSALYLCAGGLQGAGVDEQYFGPGTRLTVT.